This T cell receptor (beta chain) was sequenced for a study of blood T cells in healthy people across ages. The use of a sample-barcoded 5' primer and a J-beta primer mix characterized a second PCR of about 6 to 11 cycles. TCRdb processed the 5' RACE reads anew with MiXCR; each CDR3 protein has one entry. There are some 800,000 distinct CDR3 sequences in the sample; 44% occur only once, and 15% to 25% lies in the top ten. This clonotype has a count of ten or more. Its antigen is still unknown. General observations from the study: The fall in TCR beta diversity per million T cells was roughly linear with age.

Donors were systemically healthy Caucasian individuals from Russia aged roughly 6 to 100 years. Each donor supplied approximately 10 milliliters of peripheral blood. The extraction recovered at least 5.5 micrograms of total RNA per sample. The V and J ends lost 4 bases and 0 bases, in that order; junction bases with no gene match: 4. Germline V CDR1 and CDR2: MDHEN, SYDVKM. This CDR3 is built from 16 residues. The specimen was blood. The TCR sequence derives from a man aged 60 to 75 in good health. This chain connects TRBV28 to TRBJ2-3, with 10 bases lining up with TRBD2. CDR3 sequence: CASSSLAGGSTDTQYF. CDR3 DNA sequence: TGTGCCAGCAGTTCATTAGCGGGGGGCAGCACAGATACGCAGTATTTT. Looking up the rest from reference TRBV28 and TRBJ2-3 gives the full variable domain: DVKVTQSSRYLVKRTGEKVFLECVQDMDHENMFWYRQDPGLGLRLIYFSYDVKMKEKGDIPEGYSVSREKKERFSLILESASTNQTSMYLCASSSLAGGSTDTQYFGPGTRLTVL.